This TCR beta chain was sequenced in a study of blood T cell repertoires in COVID-19. Cohort 3 recovery required two negative PCRs, clearance, or symptom resolution. In the original workflow: How many nucleated cells were present was estimated from reference gene primer amplification. Profiling relied on immunoSEQ multiplex PCR, and the TCRdb table lists in-frame clones only, not all of them. V and J calls and clone size are those listed in that table; D and trimming were worked out from the DNA. The repertoire consists of 250,000 to 300,000 clones, with roughly 91% occurring once and the leading ten covering approximately 2%. The CDR3 length is 13 residues. In germline, CDR1 is SNHLY, CDR2 FYNNEI. The trim removed 8 bases at V and 0 bases at J, leaving 4 bases unmatched.

The clonotype comes from a woman aged 60-75 years who had recovered from COVID-19. V gene TRBV2 combines with J gene TRBJ2-7; 7 bases line up with TRBD2. Sequencing used PBMCs or T cells enriched from blood (not recorded which). The CDR3 is CASRGGTSYEQYF. The CDR3 DNA reads TGTGCCAGCCGCGGGGGAACCTCCTACGAGCAGTACTTC.